This T cell receptor (beta chain) appears in the sequencing data of a study of vaccination and CD4 T cells after COVID-19. Study results and limitations: The authors identified 304 of 307 vaccine-specific clones in convalescent patients as spike mono-reactive.

Sequenced with the Oncomine TCR Beta short-read assay was DNA taken from cultured CD4+ T cells. Researchers extracted genomic DNA from CD4+ T cells that had been cultured. TCRdb passed the PCR reads through MiXCR, listing each CDR3 protein once. This repertoire shows approximately 12,000 distinct CDR3 sequences, less than 50% found once; its top ten account for 20% to 30%. This clonotype was observed a handful of times. Its antigen is currently unknown. Treatment described: approximately nine-day PBMC culture with coronavirus spike peptide pools or control peptides (ViraFEST assay). Negative selection yielded CD4+ T cells from day-10 cultures. The CDR3 loop spans 15 amino acids. Germline V gene data show CDR1 as MDHEN and CDR2 as SYDVKM. The V gene end was trimmed by 4 bases and the J gene end by 4 bases; junction bases not matched to a gene: 5.

The chain links TRBV28 to TRBJ1-5; 9 bases map to TRBD1. The sample taken for sequencing was cultured CD4+ T cells from blood. The sequence came from a human donor with COVID-19. CDR3 nucleotide sequence: TGTGCCAGCAGTTCCCCGGGACAGGGAAATCAGCCCCAGCATTTT. It specifies CASSSPGQGNQPQHF.